The 30 T cell receptor delta chains presented below share a single source sample, sequenced in a study of gamma-delta T cells after stem cell transplantation. TCRdb reanalyzed the RT-PCR reads using CATT. The sample lists roughly 1,500 delta-chain clones; under 8.5% were seen once. The specimen was gamma-delta T cells. The receptors here all came from a human donor. It is not recorded whose cells these are; they may come from a transplant donor.

About this clone itself: This may stem from a read error, because a much larger clone lies one nucleotide away. The same CDR3 is also encoded by other DNA sequences in this sample. The chain joins TRDV2 to TRDJ1; D perhaps matches TRDD3 (5 bases). The CDR3 loop spans 15 amino acids. Germline V lookup: CDR1 GEAIGNYY, CDR2 EKD. CDR3 nucleotide sequence: TGTGCCTGTGACACTCTTACTGGTAAGACCGATAAGCTCATCTTT. This codes for CACDTLTGKTDKLIF.

In this sample, this clone turned up a few times. TCRdb records a much larger clone's protein for this DNA, with a difference at residue 5 that likely arises from a read error; the protein given is the translation of the DNA. The rearrangement joins TRDV2 to TRDJ1; D unresolved. CDR1 and CDR2 (germline): GEAIGNYY, EKD. The CDR3 has 14 amino acids. The V end was cut by 3 bases, the J end by 4 bases, with 14 bases between. Here the CDR3 DNA reads TGTGCCTGTGACGCCCTAAGAAGTGACGATAAACTCATCTTT. It specifies CACDALRSDDKLIF.

A few counts support this clone. This may arise from a read error, as a much more abundant clone is one base away. Other DNA variants within this sample encode the same CDR3. The chain links TRDV2 to TRDJ1; D is undetermined. Germline V gene lookup returns CDR1 GEAIGNYY and CDR2 EKD. This CDR3 is built from 18 residues. V was shortened by 1 base and J by 4 bases, with 24 bases between the two germline ends. CDR3 residues: CACDTWTLTRVEGDKLIF. The CDR3 region has the DNA TGTGCCTGTGACACATGGACCCTTACAAGGGTGGAAGGCGATAAACTCATCTTT.

This clone was counted only a few times. This DNA's translation and the protein TCRdb lists, from a much larger clone, do not match at residue 16, likely due to a read error; the protein shown is translated from the DNA. This sequence joins TRDV2 and TRDJ1; 7 bases align to TRDD3. The CDR3 consists of 17 residues. Germline lookup yields CDR1 GEAIGNYY and CDR2 EKD. CDR3 amino acids: CACDPLEVLGNTDKLTF. CDR3 DNA: TGTGCCTGTGACCCCCTTGAGGTACTGGGGAACACCGATAAACTCACCTTT.

In the case of this clone: This sequence is one base from a far larger clone and is likely a read error. Other nucleotide sequences in the sample specify the same CDR3. The chain is built from TRDV2 and TRDJ1; D unresolved. The CDR3 is 15 amino acids. Germline CDR1 reads GEAIGNYY; CDR2 reads EKD. The DNA of the CDR3 is TGCGCCTGTGACCCTCTTATGCCAGACACCGATAAACTCATCTTT. Protein: CACDPLMPDTDKLIF.

Comments on this clone: A far larger clone is a single base away, which makes a read error likely. This chain uses TRDV2 with TRDJ1, with 7 nucleotides matching TRDD3. J lost 0 bases, V lost 4 bases, and 7 bases had no gene match. Germline V gives CDR1 GEAIGNYY, CDR2 EKD. This CDR3 comprises 15 residues. The CDR3 region is CACETVGENTDKLIF. CDR3 DNA sequence: TGTGCCTGTGAAACCGTGGGGGAAAACACCGATAAACTCATCTTT.

About this clone: A much more abundant neighbour one base away suggests this may be a read error. Other DNA sequences in the sample encode the same CDR3. The chain carries TRDV2 and TRDJ1; a possible D gene is TRDD2 (5 bases). Per the germline V gene, CDR1 is GEAIGNYY and CDR2 is EKD. The CDR3 has 15 amino acids. The V end was cut by 4 bases, the J end by 1 base, with 15 bases between. This chain's CDR3 is CACEPLLKGTDKLIF. The CDR3 DNA reads TGTGCCTGTGAGCCCCTTCTCAAAGGCACCGATAAACTCATCTTT.

The rearrangement uses TRDV2 and TRDJ1; 11 nucleotides agree with TRDD3. CDR3 length: 17 residues. J was trimmed by 0 bases and V by 2 bases; bases with no gene match: 7. Germline CDR1 and CDR2: GEAIGNYY and EKD. The CDR3: CACDKLGDKGYTDKLIF. CDR3 nucleotide sequence: TGTGCCTGTGACAAACTGGGGGATAAGGGGTACACCGATAAACTCATCTTT.

Worth noting for this clone: With a far larger clone one base away, a read error is the likely cause. The sample has other DNA sequences that encode this CDR3 too. This chain joins TRDV2 and TRDJ1, with TRDD3 matching 8 bases. Germline-derived CDR1 and CDR2 are GEAIGNYY and EKD. This CDR3 spans 19 amino acids. Trimming took 3 bases from V and 2 from J; bases not matched to a gene: 19. CDR3 residues: CACDLLGGKRSPITDKLIF. The CDR3, as DNA: TGTGCCTGTGACTTACTGGGGGGTAAAAGGAGCCCGATAACCGATAAACTCATCTTT.

On this clone: A single base separates this from a much larger clone, so it may be a read error. The chain uses TRDV2 and TRDJ1; D call uncertain. V dropped 3 bases and J dropped 0 bases, with 19 bases sitting between them. Germline-derived CDR1 and CDR2 are GEAIGNYY and EKD. This CDR3 region has 17 residues. CDR3 coding DNA: TGTGCCTGTGACGCCGCCGGGAGCAGCCGGTACACCGATAAACTCATCTTT. Residues: CACDAAGSSRYTDKLIF.

This clone was seen only a few times. The protein TCRdb gives is from a much larger clone and does not agree with this DNA's translation at residue 13, likely a read error; the protein shown here comes from the DNA. The chain joins TRDV2 to TRDJ1, with 8 bases that match TRDD2. V gave up 3 bases and J gave up 4 bases; unmatched junction bases: 21. CDR1 and CDR2 (germline): GEAIGNYY, EKD. The CDR3 spans 19 residues. The CDR3 sequence is CACDPLPRLPTDASDKLIF. CDR3 nucleotides: TGTGCCTGTGACCCACTCCCCCGGCTTCCTACGGATGCGAGCGATAAACTCATCTTT.

This clone was picked up a small number of times. A read error likely explains this, since a far larger clone differs by one base. The chain carries TRDV2 and TRDJ3; 7 bases agree with TRDD3. The V gene's germline CDR1 is GEAIGNYY and CDR2 EKD. There are 18 residues in the CDR3. V was pared by 0 bases and J by 0 bases, with 4 bases of the junction left unmatched. The CDR3 DNA reads as TGTGCCTGTGACACCGTGGGGGACCGCTCCTGGGACACCCGACAGATGTTTTTC. This translates into CACDTVGDRSWDTRQMFF.

This clone was seen a handful of times. A read error is the likely source, as a far larger clone sits one nucleotide away. Within the sample, other DNA sequences also encode this same CDR3. The V call is TRDV2, the J call TRDJ3; tentatively, D is TRDD3 (6 bases). The germline V and J ends were trimmed by 1 base and 0 bases, with 12 bases remaining between them. Germline V gene data show CDR1 as GEAIGNYY and CDR2 as EKD. The CDR3 runs 18 residues. The CDR3 is CACDTAGASSWDTRQMFF. CDR3 nucleotides: TGTGCCTGTGACACTGCTGGGGCCTCCTCCTGGGACACCCGACAGATGTTTTTC.

This clone was seen a handful of times. TCRdb assigns this DNA the protein of a much larger clone, which departs from its translation at residue 9; this likely reflects a read error, and the protein shown comes from translating the DNA. The V gene is TRDV2, the J gene TRDJ1; D unresolved. V shed 3 bases and J shed 3 bases, with 22 bases lying between them. The length of the CDR3 is 17 residues. Germline V gene lookup returns CDR1 GEAIGNYY and CDR2 EKD. DNA of the CDR3: TGTGCCTGTGACCCTCTTCTGCAACCCGATATATCCGATAAACTCATCTTT. It encodes CACDPLLQPDISDKLIF.

By sample fraction, this clone is medium-sized (0.01 to 0.1%). This probably arose from a read error, given a far larger clone one base away. The same CDR3 can be traced to other DNA sequences in this sample. The V call is TRDV2, the J call TRDJ1, with 7 bases matching TRDD3. CDR3 length: 15 amino acids. Germline assignment: CDR1 GEAIGNYY and CDR2 EKD. V dropped 0 bases and J dropped 0; count of bases not matched to a gene: 3. CDR3 coding DNA: TGTGCCTGTGACACCGTGGGGGAGAACACCGATAAACTCATCTTT. Translating it yields CACDTVGENTDKLIF.

On this clone: This likely came from a read error, as a far larger clone is one base away. This rearrangement joins TRDV2 to TRDJ1; TRDD3 is a possible D gene (5 bases). There are 21 residues in the CDR3. Trimming removed 0 bases at V and 0 bases at J, with 28 bases between. From germline, CDR1 is GEAIGNYY and CDR2 EKD. The CDR3, as DNA: TGTGCCTGTGACACCGCGTCTGGCGCGGGGGGCGCCCCCTCGTACACCGATAAACTCATCTTT. It is translated as CACDTASGAGGAPSYTDKLIF.

This clone rates as large. The chain recombines TRDV2 with TRDJ3; maybe TRDD3 (6 bases). The length of the CDR3 is 16 residues. The germline V and J ends were trimmed by 2 bases and 10 bases, with 17 bases remaining between them. Per the germline V gene, CDR1 is GEAIGNYY and CDR2 is EKD. DNA of the CDR3: TGTGCCTGTGACAGTGCTGGGGAGGTCCTAACCCGACAGATGTTTTTC. Encoded protein: CACDSAGEVLTRQMFF.

A remark on this clone: One base separates it from a far larger clone, so it is likely a read error. The rearrangement links TRDV2 to TRDJ3, with TRDD3 matching 8 bases. The V gene's germline CDR1 is GEAIGNYY and CDR2 EKD. The CDR3 is 18 amino acids. The CDR3 bases are TGTGCCTGTGACACCCTGGGGGACCGCTCCTGGGACGCCCGACAGATGTTTTTC. Protein product: CACDTLGDRSWDARQMFF.

A note on this clone: A far larger clone differs by one base, so this is likely a read error. The sample has other DNA sequences that encode this CDR3 too. The J gene is TRDJ1, the V gene TRDV2; 8 nucleotides match TRDD3. The J segment lost 0 bases and the V segment lost 7 bases, leaving 9 bases of the junction unmatched. The CDR3 sequence is 15 residues long. Germline-derived CDR1 and CDR2 are GEAIGNYY and EKD. For the CDR3, the DNA is TGTGCCTGCGACGCCCTACTGGGGGACACCGATAAACTCATCTTT. It codes for CACDALLGDTDKLIF.

In its sample, this clone was seen a few times. A much larger clonotype is one base distant, so this may be a read error. The V gene is TRDV2, the J gene TRDJ1; D unclear. V was pared by 0 bases and J by 0 bases, with 16 bases between. The CDR3 runs to 17 residues. Germline CDR1 reads GEAIGNYY; CDR2 reads EKD. CDR3 DNA sequence: TGTGCCTGTGACACCGTCGGGAGCAGCCGGTACACCGATAAACTCATCTTT. Residues: CACDTVGSSRYTDKLIF.

Notes on this clone: This may be a read error: a much more frequent sequence differs by one nucleotide. The sample holds other DNA sequences that translate to the same CDR3. V gene TRDV2 combines with J gene TRDJ1, with 8 bases matching TRDD3. CDR3 size: 18 residues. CDR1 is GEAIGNYY and CDR2 is EKD in the germline V gene. The CDR3 DNA reads as TGTGCCTGTGACCCCTTGGGGGATCGATCTTTTCTCTCCGATAAGCTCATCTTT. Its translation: CACDPLGDRSFLSDKLIF.

This clone is deemed large. This chain uses TRDV2 with TRDJ1; 7 positions match TRDD3. Germline V gives CDR1 GEAIGNYY, CDR2 EKD. J lost 0 bases, V lost 2 bases, and 11 bases had no gene match. CDR3 length: 17 residues. The CDR3 is CACDKLGSRTYTDKLIF. The DNA of the CDR3 is TGTGCCTGTGACAAACTGGGGTCTCGAACGTACACCGATAAACTCATCTTT.

A few counts support this clone. The chain couples TRDV2 to TRDJ1; TRDD3 matches at 7 bases. The CDR3 sequence is 14 residues long. Looked up from germline, CDR1 is GEAIGNYY and CDR2 is EKD. V shed 3 bases, J shed 2 bases, and the junction held 5 bases outside the gene matches. The CDR3 DNA is TGTGCCTGTGACGCCCTACTGGGGACCGATAAACTCATCTTT. Translating it yields CACDALLGTDKLIF.

In regard to this clone: A much larger clone differs by one base, so this may be a read error. This rearrangement joins TRDV2 to TRDJ1, with 13 positions matching TRDD3. The germline CDR1 and CDR2 sequences are GEAIGNYY and EKD. This CDR3 has 18 residues. The trim removed 5 bases at V and 7 bases at J, leaving 18 bases unmatched. The CDR3 loop reads CACGPVLGDTKKGGKLIF. DNA for the CDR3: TGTGCCTGTGGCCCCGTACTGGGGGATACGAAGAAGGGGGGTAAACTCATCTTT.

The CDR3 region has the DNA TGTGCCTGTGTCACAGGCGACTACCAGGTCCGGACTTGGGATAAACTCATCTTT. Its translation: CACVTGDYQVRTWDKLIF. V usage is TRDV2 and J usage is TRDJ1; D remains unclear. Germline V gene sequence: CDR1 GEAIGNYY, CDR2 EKD. CDR3 length equals 18 residues. Deletions cut 5 bases from V and 5 bases from J, with 29 bases between.

Comments on this clone: A far larger clone is off by one base, so a read error is likely. This sequence joins TRDV2 and TRDJ3; 12 bases are a match to TRDD3. Per the germline V gene, CDR1 is GEAIGNYY and CDR2 is EKD. This CDR3 contains 22 residues. The CDR3 DNA reads as TGTGCCTGTGACGAACCTGGGGGATACGCGGAGGGAAGCTCCTGGGACACCCGACGGATGTTTTTC. This sequence encodes CACDEPGGYAEGSSWDTRRMFF.

As concerns this clone: A much larger clonotype is one base distant, so this may be a read error. J is TRDJ1 and V is TRDV2; 8 bases are shared with TRDD3. The CDR3 totals 20 residues. Germline CDR1 GEAIGNYY, CDR2 EKD. Unmatched junction bases numbered 20, after V lost 3 bases and J lost 0 bases. CDR3 region: CACDPMMMKGGIKYTDKLIF. The CDR3 DNA reads as TGTGCCTGTGACCCGATGATGATGAAAGGGGGGATAAAGTACACCGATAAACTCATCTTT.

This clone was seen only a few times. The TCRdb protein, from a much larger clone, departs from this DNA's translation at residue 9, likely by read error; the protein shown derives from the DNA. This chain uses TRDV2 with TRDJ1, with D perhaps TRDD3 (6 bases). The CDR3 is 17 residues long. Trimming shortened V by 0 bases and J by 0 bases, and 16 bases separated the two germline ends. Germline values: CDR1 GEAIGNYY, CDR2 EKD. CDR3 loop: CACDTVGGASYTDKLIF. The DNA of the CDR3 is TGTGCCTGTGACACCGTGGGGGGAGCCTCGTACACCGATAAACTCATCTTT.

This clone is labeled as medium-sized. This sequence joins TRDV2 and TRDJ1; D may be TRDD3 (5 bases). CDR1 and CDR2 (germline): GEAIGNYY, EKD. The CDR3 is 15 amino acids. V was clipped by 0 bases and J by 3 bases, with 13 bases between them. This CDR3 is CACDTVEQYADKLIF. CDR3 nucleotide sequence: TGTGCCTGTGACACCGTCGAGCAATACGCCGATAAACTCATCTTT.

This clone rates as large. The V gene is TRDV2, the J gene TRDJ1; 8 nucleotides match TRDD3. The germline gives CDR1 GEAIGNYY, CDR2 EKD. Trimming took 3 bases from V and 0 from J; bases not matched to a gene: 5. The CDR3 runs to 15 residues. This chain's CDR3 is CACDVLGVDTDKLIF. The CDR3 DNA follows: TGTGCCTGTGACGTACTGGGGGTCGACACCGATAAACTCATCTTT.